In this sample, the clone carrying this T cell receptor (beta chain) turned up a few times. J lost 5 bases, V lost 5 bases, and 9 bases had no gene match. Germline V gene lookup returns CDR1 LNHDA and CDR2 SQIVND (reference sequence). CDR3 length equals 15 residues. This sample was included in a study of blood T cell repertoires in COVID-19. On the study more broadly: COVID-19 samples from acute and convalescent phases originated in the United States, Italy and Spain. T cells, B-cell-depleted T cells, or PBMCs provided the cDNA or gDNA that served as material.

Participants came from roughly 23 US areas, aged roughly 18 to 89 years. The repertoire was sequenced with immunoSEQ multiplex PCR; TCRdb's copy has only in-frame clones and lacks some. The data show 430,000 or so clones, nearly 90% seen once. Sequencing was done on a sample of PBMCs or T cells enriched from blood (not recorded which). This sequence originates from a woman between 18 and 29 years old who had been exposed to COVID-19. The chain employs TRBV19 and TRBJ1-1; 9 bases align to TRBD1. The CDR3 nucleotides are TGTGCCAGTAGTTCACAGGGGGCGCTGGCTACTGAAGCTTTCTTT. Translation: CASSSQGALATEAFF.